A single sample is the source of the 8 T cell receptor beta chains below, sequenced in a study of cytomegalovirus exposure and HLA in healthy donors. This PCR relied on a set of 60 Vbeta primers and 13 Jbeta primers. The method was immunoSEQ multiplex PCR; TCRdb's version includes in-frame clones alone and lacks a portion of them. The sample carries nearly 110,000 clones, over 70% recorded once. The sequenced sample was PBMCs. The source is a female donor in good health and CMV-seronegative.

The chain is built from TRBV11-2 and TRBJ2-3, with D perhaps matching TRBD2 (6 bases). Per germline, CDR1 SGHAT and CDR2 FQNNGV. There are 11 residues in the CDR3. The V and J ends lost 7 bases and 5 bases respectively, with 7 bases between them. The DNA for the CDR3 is TGTGCCAGCATGGGGGGAGATACGCAGTATTTT. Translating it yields CASMGGDTQYF.

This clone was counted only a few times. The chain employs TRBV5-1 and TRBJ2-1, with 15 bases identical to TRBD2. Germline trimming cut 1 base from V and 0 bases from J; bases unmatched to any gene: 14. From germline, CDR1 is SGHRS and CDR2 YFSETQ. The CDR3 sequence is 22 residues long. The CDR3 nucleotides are TGCGCCAGCAGCTTGCCCATTATGGGGACTAGCGGGAGGCAAGACTCCTACAATGAGCAGTTCTTC. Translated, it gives CASSLPIMGTSGRQDSYNEQFF.

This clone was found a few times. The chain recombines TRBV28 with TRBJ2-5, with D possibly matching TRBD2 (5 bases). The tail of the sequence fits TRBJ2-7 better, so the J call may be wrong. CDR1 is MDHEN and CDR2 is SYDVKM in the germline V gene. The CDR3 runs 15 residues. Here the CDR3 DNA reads TGTGCCAGCAGCCCTCGAGGCGGGCCATTGGGCGAGCAGTACTTC. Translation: CASSPRGGPLGEQYF.

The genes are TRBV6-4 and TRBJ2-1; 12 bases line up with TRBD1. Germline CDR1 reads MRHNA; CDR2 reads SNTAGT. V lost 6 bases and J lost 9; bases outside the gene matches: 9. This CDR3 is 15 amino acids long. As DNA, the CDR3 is TGTGCCAGCAGCGAAACCGGGACAGGGGGCCTTGAGCAGTTCTTC. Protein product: CASSETGTGGLEQFF.

The CDR3 DNA reads as TGTGCCAGCAGCTCGCCGGGGAGCTACGAGCAGTACTTC. Its protein product is CASSSPGSYEQYF. The chain has TRBV5-5 and TRBJ2-7; D perhaps matches TRBD2 (5 bases). The V gene's germline CDR1 is SGHKS and CDR2 YYEKEE (reference sequence). V lost 3 bases, J lost 3 bases, and 10 bases lay in between. This CDR3 contains 13 residues.

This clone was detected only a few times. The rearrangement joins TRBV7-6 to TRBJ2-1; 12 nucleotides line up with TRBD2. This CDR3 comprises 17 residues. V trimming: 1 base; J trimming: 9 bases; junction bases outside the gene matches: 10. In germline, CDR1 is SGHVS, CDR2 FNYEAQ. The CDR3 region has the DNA TGTGCCAGCAGCTTAGGAGTCCTAGCGGGAGGGCCAAGTGAGCAGTTCTTC. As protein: CASSLGVLAGGPSEQFF.

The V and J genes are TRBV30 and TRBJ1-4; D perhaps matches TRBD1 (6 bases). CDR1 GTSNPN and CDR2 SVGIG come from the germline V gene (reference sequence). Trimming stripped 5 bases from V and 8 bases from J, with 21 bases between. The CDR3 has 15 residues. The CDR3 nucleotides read TGTGCCTGGGGATCCCCCACAGGGATGGGAGAAAAACTGTTTTTT. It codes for CAWGSPTGMGEKLFF.

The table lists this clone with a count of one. Here the CDR3 DNA reads TGTGCCGCCGCCGGGACGGGGGGCGAGCAGTACTTC. This gives the protein CAAAGTGGEQYF. V and J are TRBV19 and TRBJ2-7, with TRBD2 matching 7 bases. This CDR3 has 12 amino acids. The germline V gene encodes CDR1 LNHDA and CDR2 SQIVND (reference sequence). J gave up 6 bases and V 11 bases, and 10 bases lay outside the gene matches.